This T cell receptor (beta chain) is drawn from a study of T cells expressing NK-cell markers. There are 14 residues in the CDR3. In germline, CDR1 is SGHRS, CDR2 YFSETQ. TCRdb re-called the 5' RACE reads; every CDR3 protein appears as one record, without DNA. This sample contains approximately 440,000 distinct CDR3 sequences. V gene TRBV5-1 combines with J gene TRBJ2-5; TCRdb designates TRBD1, a call that cannot be tested without DNA. The clonotype originates from a woman aged 45-65 years in good health. Source material: blood T cells: a sorted CD56 or NKG2C T cell subset, CD4+ or CD8+ T cells, or bulk PBMC T cells (not recorded which). This CDR3 reads CASRRTPGQETQYF.